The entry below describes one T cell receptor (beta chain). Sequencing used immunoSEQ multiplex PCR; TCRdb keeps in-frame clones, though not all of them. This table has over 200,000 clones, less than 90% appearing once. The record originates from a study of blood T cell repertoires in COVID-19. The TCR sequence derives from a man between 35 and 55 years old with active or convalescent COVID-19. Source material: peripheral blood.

The CDR3 region has the DNA TGTGCCAGCAGTCCTGGGACGGAAGGGGGAAAAGAGACCCAGTACTTC. It specifies CASSPGTEGGKETQYF. The chain combines TRBV28 with TRBJ2-5; TRBD1 might be the D (6 bases). The germline V gene encodes CDR1 MDHEN and CDR2 SYDVKM. Between the trimmed V and J ends, which lost 5 bases and 3 bases, there was a span of 19 bases. The CDR3 length is 16 residues. Full variable domain (missing parts from reference TRBV28 and TRBJ2-5): DVKVTQSSRYLVKRTGEKVFLECVQDMDHENMFWYRQDPGLGLRLIYFSYDVKMKEKGDIPEGYSVSREKKERFSLILESASTNQTSMYLCASSPGTEGGKETQYFGPGTRLLVL.